The 18 T cell receptor beta chains reported below all come from one sample, sequenced in a study of identical twins. TCRdb ran MiXCR on the 5' RACE reads and lists one entry per CDR3 protein. The table records 200,000 to 250,000 distinct CDR3 sequences, 5% to 7% of them present only once. This sample also appeared in a second study, on T cells expressing NK-cell markers.

The sequenced material came from CD8+ T cells sorted from blood. These receptors were collected from a woman between 18 and 29 years old in good health.

The chain has TRBV7-6 and TRBJ2-2, with D possibly TRBD1 on 5 matching bases. Between the trimmed V and J ends, which lost 1 base and 4 bases, there was a span of 13 bases. This CDR3 is 16 amino acids long. Germline loops: CDR1 SGHVS, CDR2 FNYEAQ. The CDR3 reads CASSLDRQGPTGELFF. The CDR3 DNA is TGTGCCAGCAGCTTAGATCGGCAGGGTCCCACCGGGGAGCTGTTTTTT. The whole variable domain, filled in from reference TRBV7-6 and TRBJ2-2, reads GAGVSQSPRYKVTKRGQDVALRCDPISGHVSLYWYRQALGQGPEFLTYFNYEAQQDKSGLPNDRFSAERPEGSISTLTIQRTEQRDSAMYRCASSLDRQGPTGELFFGEGSRLTVL.

This clonotype was seen more than once but under ten times. This sequence joins TRBV7-2 and TRBJ2-7; D not resolved. CDR1 SGHTA and CDR2 FQGNSA come from the germline V gene. Trimming left V 1 base short and J 2 bases short, with 9 bases between. CDR3 length equals 14 residues. The CDR3 nucleotides are TGTGCCAGCAGCTTAGACCCGCCTCCCTACGAGCAGTACTTC. It yields the protein CASSLDPPPYEQYF.

This clonotype was seen at least ten times. The gene calls are TRBV20-1 and TRBJ2-3; D may match TRBD1 or TRBD2 (6 bases each). The ends were cut back, 8 bases at V and 2 bases at J, with 17 bases in the middle. The CDR3 contains 14 residues. CDR1 is DFQATT and CDR2 is SNEGSKA in the germline V gene (reference sequence). The CDR3 protein is CSTTTRGPTDTQYF. The DNA of the CDR3 is TGCAGTACTACTACCCGGGGGCCCACAGATACGCAGTATTTT.

This clonotype showed up many times. The V and J genes are TRBV6-5 and TRBJ2-2; no reliable D call. V shed 6 bases and J shed 1 base, with 3 bases lying between them. This CDR3 has 12 amino acids. Germline V gene sequence: CDR1 MNHEY, CDR2 SVGAGI. CDR3 DNA: TGTGCCAGCAGGAAGAACACCGGGGAGCTGTTTTTT. It codes for CASRKNTGELFF.

This clonotype was seen ten or more times. The chain employs TRBV4-1 and TRBJ2-1; D is perhaps TRBD1 or TRBD2 (5 bases each). V was shortened by 0 bases and J by 6 bases, with 12 bases between the two germline ends. Per the germline V gene, CDR1 is MGHRA and CDR2 is YSYEKL. The CDR3 is 15 residues long. CDR3 loop: CASSQERDPLNEQFF. The CDR3 DNA follows: TGCGCCAGCAGCCAAGAAAGGGACCCTCTCAATGAGCAGTTCTTC.

This clonotype was picked up a small number of times. One end of the junction does not line up with germline, which may come from a read error. This chain connects TRBV4-1 to TRBJ2-7; TRBD2 aligns across 10 bases. CDR1 and CDR2 (germline): MGHRA, YSYEKL. CDR3 size: 15 residues. CDR3 region: CASSQESGRAYEQYF. The CDR3 DNA follows: TGCGCCAGCAGCCAAGAAAGCGGGAGGGCCTATGAGCAGTACTTC.

The sample holds many counts of this clonotype. CDR3 in DNA: TGTGCCATCAGTGAGCCGAGCGACTGGCCTACTGAACCCAAAAGCTCCTACGAGCAGTACTTC. It is translated as CAISEPSDWPTEPKSSYEQYF. The genes are TRBV10-3 and TRBJ2-7; D remains unclear. This CDR3 has 21 residues. V was pared by 2 bases and J by 0 bases, with 29 bases between. Germline V gene sequence: CDR1 ENHRY, CDR2 SYGVKD.

The chain couples TRBV10-3 to TRBJ2-7, with 11 bases that match TRBD2. There are 14 residues in the CDR3. Per germline, CDR1 ENHRY and CDR2 SYGVKD. After removal of 11 bases from V and 2 bases from J, the junction contained 8 bases not matched to a gene. The CDR3 loop is CAGPTSGVTYEQYF. In DNA form, the CDR3 reads TGTGCCGGCCCGACTAGCGGGGTTACCTACGAGCAGTACTTC.

In this sample, this clonotype turned up many times. The chain recombines TRBV20-1 with TRBJ1-2; unclear D gene. This CDR3 contains 8 residues. The germline V gene has CDR1 DFQATT and CDR2 SNEGSKA (reference sequence). Trimming removed 3 bases at V and 7 bases at J, with 0 bases between. The CDR3 bases are TGCAGTGCTAGTGGCTACACCTTC. Translated: CSASGYTF.

This clonotype was counted many times. J is TRBJ2-1 and V is TRBV5-1; 12 nucleotides line up with TRBD2. The CDR3 has 16 amino acids. With V trimmed by 3 bases and J by 7 bases, 8 bases remained unmatched. The germline gives CDR1 SGHRS, CDR2 YFSETQ. The CDR3: CASSSRLAGVLNEQFF. As DNA, the CDR3 is TGCGCCAGCAGCTCGAGACTAGCGGGGGTCCTTAATGAGCAGTTCTTC.

The sample holds many counts of this clonotype. The CDR3 is CASSPPQSSSYNEQFF. Here the CDR3 DNA reads TGCGCCAGCAGTCCCCCCCAGTCAAGCTCCTACAATGAGCAGTTCTTC. V and J are TRBV5-1 and TRBJ2-1, with D uncertain. This CDR3 is 16 amino acids long. The V end was cut by 5 bases, the J end by 0 bases, with 15 bases between. The germline gives CDR1 SGHRS, CDR2 YFSETQ.

This clonotype was seen repeatedly, ten times or more. The chain is built from TRBV9 and TRBJ1-2; D remains ambiguous. CDR3 length equals 11 residues. Germline V gene lookup returns CDR1 SGDLS and CDR2 YYNGEE. Between the trimmed V and J ends, which lost 7 bases and 5 bases, there was a span of 9 bases. The CDR3 loop reads CASSHLYGYTF. The CDR3, as DNA: TGTGCCAGCTCCCATTTGTATGGCTACACCTTC.

This clonotype was seen more than once but under ten times. CDR3 region: CASSSRSRDSHYEQYF. The CDR3 region has the DNA TGTGCCAGCAGCTCCCGATCCCGGGACTCTCACTACGAGCAGTACTTC. The chain combines TRBV13 with TRBJ2-7; possibly TRBD2 for D (6 bases). Trimming removed 4 bases at V and 3 bases at J, with 19 bases between. CDR1 PRHDT and CDR2 FYEKMQ come from the germline V gene (reference sequence). CDR3 size: 16 residues.

The table lists this clonotype with a few counts. The genes are TRBV7-9 and TRBJ2-1; TRBD2 is a possible D gene (6 bases). Germline loops: CDR1 SEHNR, CDR2 FQNEAQ (reference sequence). The CDR3 runs 15 residues. Trimming took 3 bases from V and 0 from J, leaving 9 bases between them. The CDR3 nucleotides are TGTGCCAGCAGCTTGAAGGGACTCTCCTACAATGAGCAGTTCTTC. It codes for CASSLKGLSYNEQFF.

This clonotype has a count of ten or more. This chain links TRBV29-1 with TRBJ1-3; D gene ambiguous. V was cut by 1 base and J by 2 bases, with 3 bases left in between. Germline V CDR1 and CDR2: SQVTM, ANQGSEA. The CDR3 is 12 amino acids. CDR3 nucleotide sequence: TGCAGCGTTGAAGGGGCTGGAAACACCATATATTTT. It is translated as CSVEGAGNTIYF.

The table lists this clonotype with many counts. CDR3 amino acids: CASSLGTGGHYGYTF. In DNA form, the CDR3 reads TGTGCCAGCAGCTTGGGGACAGGGGGGCACTATGGCTACACCTTC. This chain uses TRBV5-6 with TRBJ1-2; TRBD1 matches at 10 bases. This CDR3 is 15 amino acids long. CDR1 and CDR2 from the germline V gene are SGHDT and YYEEEE. The V and J ends lost 0 bases and 3 bases, in that order; junction bases with no gene match: 2.

Comment on this clonotype: Since a much larger clone is just one base distant, this may be a read error. The DNA for the CDR3 is TGTGCCTCAAGGCAGGTACAGGCCTACGAGCAGTACTTC. Protein sequence: CASRQVQAYEQYF. The J gene is TRBJ2-7, the V gene TRBV7-9; a weak D match, TRBD1 (5 bases). Trimming cost V 11 bases and J 2 bases, with 16 bases left between them. The CDR3 has 13 amino acids. The germline gives CDR1 SEHNR, CDR2 FQNEAQ (reference sequence).

In its sample, this clonotype was seen many times. This chain uses TRBV7-2 with TRBJ2-4; 9 bases are a match to TRBD2. The trim removed 7 bases at V and 8 bases at J, leaving 9 bases unmatched. This CDR3 has 14 amino acids. Germline V gene lookup returns CDR1 SGHTA and CDR2 FQGNSA. The DNA for the CDR3 is TGTGCCAGCATAGCGGGAGACGGGGAAGACATTCAGTACTTC. Translated, it gives CASIAGDGEDIQYF.